The TCR beta chain under discussion was sequenced for a study of T cells in Graves' hyperthyroidism and ophthalmopathy. Researchers took RNA transcripts and amplified the TCR beta CDR3 regions from them. The TCR CDR3 was amplified in a first-round RT-PCR using the HTBI primer set. TCRdb analysed the multiplex PCR reads with MiXCR anew, one entry per CDR3 protein. The sample carries a few hundred thousand distinct CDR3 sequences, 11% to 15% recorded once. This clonotype was seen ten or more times. V lost 2 bases and J lost 5; bases outside the gene matches: 9. This CDR3 is built from 15 residues. CDR1 and CDR2 from the germline V gene are ENHRY and SYGVKD.

Sequencing was done on a sample of blood. The rearrangement uses TRBV10-3 and TRBJ2-7, with TRBD1 identical over 7 bases. This clonotype was obtained from a woman under 40 with Graves' hyperthyroidism that later progressed to Graves' ophthalmopathy. In DNA, the CDR3 is TGTGCCATCAGTGAGAGAGGGGGACAGACCGACGAGCAGTACTTC. It encodes CAISERGGQTDEQYF.